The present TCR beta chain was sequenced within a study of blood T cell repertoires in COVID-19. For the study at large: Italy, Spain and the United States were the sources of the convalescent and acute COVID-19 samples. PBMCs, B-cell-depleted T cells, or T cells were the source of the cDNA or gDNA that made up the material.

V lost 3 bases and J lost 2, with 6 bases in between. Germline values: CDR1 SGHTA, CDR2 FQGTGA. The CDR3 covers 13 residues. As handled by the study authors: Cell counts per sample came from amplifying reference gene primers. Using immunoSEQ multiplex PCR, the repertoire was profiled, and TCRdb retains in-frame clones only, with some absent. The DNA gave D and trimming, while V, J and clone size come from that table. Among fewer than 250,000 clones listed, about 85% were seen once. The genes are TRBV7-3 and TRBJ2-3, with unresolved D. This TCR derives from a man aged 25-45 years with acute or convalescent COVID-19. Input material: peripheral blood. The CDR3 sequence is CASSLFNTDTQYF. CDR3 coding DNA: TGTGCCAGCAGCTTGTTCAACACAGATACGCAGTATTTT.